One sample yielded the 18 T cell receptor beta chains listed below, sequenced in a study of blood T cell repertoires in COVID-19. The assay was immunoSEQ multiplex PCR, and TCRdb's table has in-frame clones only and misses some. In the table there are hundreds of thousands of clones, 85% of which are singletons. The source material was peripheral blood. All receptors come from a woman under 30 with acute or convalescent COVID-19.

The genes are TRBV19 and TRBJ2-1; 7 nucleotides align to TRBD2. Germline assignment: CDR1 LNHDA and CDR2 SQIVND (reference sequence). The CDR3 covers 16 residues. Trimming removed 3 bases from V and 0 bases from J; junction bases left unmatched: 5. This chain's CDR3 is CASSIEAGSSYNEQFF. Here the CDR3 DNA reads TGTGCCAGTAGTATTGAAGCGGGAAGCTCCTACAATGAGCAGTTCTTC.

The rearrangement links TRBV6-5 to TRBJ1-2, with D perhaps matching TRBD1 (5 bases). This CDR3 comprises 12 residues. The germline V gene encodes CDR1 MNHEY and CDR2 SVGAGI. Trimming cost V 7 bases and J 4 bases, with 10 bases left between them. CDR3 residues: CASTQRGYGYTF. The CDR3 nucleotides read TGTGCCAGCACTCAAAGGGGCTATGGCTACACCTTC.

This chain connects TRBV11-1 to TRBJ1-2; D call uncertain. V lost 5 bases and J 5 bases, leaving 12 bases between the germline ends. This CDR3 spans 13 amino acids. The germline V gene encodes CDR1 SGHAT and CDR2 FQDESV (reference sequence). The DNA of the CDR3 is TGTGCCAGCAGCCCTGACGCGGGGTATGGCTACACCTTC. This sequence encodes CASSPDAGYGYTF.

This clone was counted between two and nine times. The chain uses TRBV7-9 and TRBJ1-4; 9 bases match TRBD1. Losses at the gene ends were 4 bases for V and 6 bases for J; bases not matched to a gene: 12. CDR3 length: 17 amino acids. The germline CDR1 and CDR2 sequences are SEHNR and FQNEAQ (reference sequence). CDR3 sequence reads: CASSSGQGSTPDEKLFF. The CDR3 DNA sequence: TGTGCCAGCAGCTCGGGACAGGGTTCGACCCCTGATGAAAAACTGTTTTTT.

The chain carries TRBV9 and TRBJ2-3; TRBD2 aligns across 11 bases. The length of the CDR3 is 15 residues. The J segment lost 4 bases and the V segment lost 0 bases, leaving 1 base of the junction unmatched. Germline assignment: CDR1 SGDLS and CDR2 YYNGEE. CDR3 DNA: TGTGCCAGCAGCGTAGTACTAGCGGGAGCAGATACGCAGTATTTT. Protein sequence: CASSVVLAGADTQYF.

The V and J genes are TRBV10-3 and TRBJ1-1, with D possibly TRBD1 on 6 matching bases. V lost 0 bases and J 4 bases, leaving 9 bases between the germline ends. Per the germline V gene, CDR1 is ENHRY and CDR2 is SYGVKD. The length of the CDR3 is 14 residues. The CDR3 region is CAISESRGSTEAFF. Written as DNA, the CDR3 is TGTGCCATCAGTGAGTCGAGGGGGAGCACTGAAGCTTTCTTT.

The rearrangement uses TRBV7-9 and TRBJ1-2; D ambiguous. Trimming shortened V by 7 bases and J by 4 bases, and 13 bases separated the two germline ends. CDR1 SEHNR and CDR2 FQNEAQ come from the germline V gene (reference sequence). The CDR3 contains 13 residues. The CDR3 region is CASTLGTVYGYTF. CDR3 DNA sequence: TGTGCCAGCACCCTAGGCACGGTCTATGGCTACACCTTC.

The chain is built from TRBV21-1 and TRBJ1-2; the table names TRBD1, a call not compared with the DNA. TRBV21-1 is designated a pseudogene. The CDR3 loop spans 17 amino acids. The chain's CDR3 is CASSNQATILPSHGYTF. CDR3 bases: TGTGCCAGCAGCAATCAGGCCACGATACTTCCAAGCCATGGCTACACCTTC.

This clone was found once. The V call is TRBV28, the J call TRBJ2-5, with D tentatively TRBD2 (6 bases). Germline values: CDR1 MDHEN, CDR2 SYDVKM. V was shortened by 3 bases and J by 0 bases, with 11 bases between the two germline ends. The length of the CDR3 is 15 residues. The CDR3 sequence is CASSLFGGDQETQYF. Written as DNA, the CDR3 is TGTGCCAGCAGTTTGTTCGGGGGAGACCAAGAGACCCAGTACTTC.

The genes are TRBV2 and TRBJ1-1; D unclear. This CDR3 comprises 12 residues. Per the germline V gene, CDR1 is SNHLY and CDR2 is FYNNEI. V was pared by 6 bases and J by 0 bases, with 5 bases between. CDR3 DNA: TGTGCCAGCAGCCGTCTGAACACTGAAGCTTTCTTT. Translated: CASSRLNTEAFF.

The J gene is TRBJ2-7, the V gene TRBV27; 9 positions agree with TRBD2. This CDR3 region has 16 residues. Germline CDR1 reads MNHEY; CDR2 reads SMNVEV (reference sequence). The trim removed 7 bases at V and 4 bases at J, leaving 14 bases unmatched. In nucleotides, the CDR3 is TGTGCCAGCATAACTTTGGGGGTAGCGGGAGAGTACGAGCAGTACTTC. Protein: CASITLGVAGEYEQYF.

The genes are TRBV15 and TRBJ2-1; 10 bases agree with TRBD2. This CDR3 is built from 15 residues. Trimming removed 5 bases from V and 7 bases from J; junction bases left unmatched: 8. Germline CDR1 is LNHNV and CDR2 is YYDKDF (reference sequence). The CDR3 loop is CATSDRTSGVNEQFF. The CDR3 nucleotides read TGTGCCACCAGCGACAGGACTAGCGGAGTTAATGAGCAGTTCTTC. The entire variable domain, with the rest obtained from reference TRBV15 and TRBJ2-1, is as follows: DAMVIQNPRYQVTQFGKPVTLSCSQTLNHNVMYWYQQKSSQAPKLLFHYYDKDFNNEADTPDNFQSRRPNTSFCFLDIRSPGLGDTAMYLCATSDRTSGVNEQFFGPGTRLTVL.

V gene TRBV7-6 combines with J gene TRBJ1-5; TRBD1 agrees at 7 bases. The trim removed 4 bases at V and 1 base at J, leaving 7 bases unmatched. This CDR3 has 16 residues. Per germline, CDR1 SGHVS and CDR2 FNYEAQ. CDR3 region: CASSSLQGKSNQPQHF. The CDR3 DNA reads as TGTGCCAGCAGCTCCCTACAGGGGAAGAGCAATCAGCCCCAGCATTTT.

This chain uses TRBV5-6 with TRBJ1-5, with D perhaps TRBD1 (5 bases). The CDR3 contains 13 residues. V was shortened by 4 bases and J by 4 bases, with 9 bases between the two germline ends. The germline CDR1 and CDR2 sequences are SGHDT and YYEEEE. The CDR3: CASSIGTNQPQHF. In DNA, the CDR3 is TGTGCCAGCAGCATAGGGACTAATCAGCCCCAGCATTTT.

This chain uses TRBV6-4 with TRBJ2-4; no definite D call. This CDR3 comprises 14 residues. Between the trimmed V and J ends, which lost 7 bases and 1 base, there was a span of 11 bases. Germline V lookup: CDR1 MRHNA, CDR2 SNTAGT. The CDR3 bases are TGTGCCAGCATCGCACCCGGGGCCAAAAACATTCAGTACTTC. Translated: CASIAPGAKNIQYF.

CDR3 nucleotides: TGTGCCAGCAGCTTATTTTCCCCGGGACAGGGGGCCTCCTACGAGCAGTACTTC. The encoded protein is CASSLFSPGQGASYEQYF. J is TRBJ2-7 and V is TRBV11-2; 12 positions match TRBD1. With 2 bases clipped from V and 0 bases from J, the junction kept 8 bases outside the gene matches. CDR3 length: 18 residues. CDR1 is SGHAT and CDR2 is FQNNGV in the germline V gene.

This clone was seen only once. The rearrangement uses TRBV7-8 and TRBJ1-3; TRBD1 aligns across 9 bases. The ends lost 6 bases at V and 3 bases at J; junction bases unmatched: 9. There are 16 residues in the CDR3. The germline gives CDR1 SGHVS, CDR2 FQNEAQ. DNA of the CDR3: TGTGCCAGCAGAACAACAGGGGGCGGAATTGGAAACACCATATATTTT. Its translation is CASRTTGGGIGNTIYF.

This chain joins TRBV5-1 and TRBJ1-4, with D hard to call. The germline V gene encodes CDR1 SGHRS and CDR2 YFSETQ. The V end lost 4 bases, the J end lost 8 bases, and 15 bases lay between the germline ends. CDR3 length: 14 residues. CDR3 bases: TGCGCCAGCAGCCCGGGAGGACCGGGGGAAAAACTGTTTTTT. Its translation: CASSPGGPGEKLFF.